The source of this TCR beta chain is a study of cytomegalovirus exposure and HLA in healthy donors. Whole-study findings and limits: Reportedly, diagnosis of cytomegalovirus status by the classifier showed high specificity and sensitivity. CMV antigen specificity was confirmed in vitro for three CMV-associated chains. Within the 120 or so validation repertoires, first-cohort TCR clusters tended to co-occur, according to a later analysis. The majority of TCR sequences were rare, yet some public TCRs appeared in many donors.

Germline CDR1 is SGHRS and CDR2 is YFSETQ. The CDR3 runs 15 residues. Trimming cost V 1 base and J 6 bases, with 14 bases left between them. In the case of this clone: What it recognizes is unknown.

Clones were sequenced by immunoSEQ multiplex PCR, and TCRdb holds only the in-frame ones, with some missing. The sample yields 120,000 to 150,000 clones, about 86% seen once. Input material: PBMCs. The chain links TRBV5-1 to TRBJ2-1; TRBD2 might be the D (7 bases). This TCR came from a man between 18 and 29 years old in good health and CMV-seronegative. This CDR3 reads CASSLLGGPSNEQFF. The DNA for the CDR3 is TGCGCCAGCAGCTTGCTGGGGGGGCCTTCCAATGAGCAGTTCTTC.